This T cell receptor (beta chain) was found in a study of beta chain features in type 1 diabetes. What was sequenced were expressed TCRB transcripts, since all of the isolated RNA had been reverse transcribed. Clones were sequenced by immunoSEQ multiplex PCR, and TCRdb holds only the in-frame ones, with some missing. The table has about 220,000 clones, approximately 10% seen once. Study-level points and caveats: Moderate but significant shortening of TCRB CDR3s was recorded in all four CD4+ subsets from Type 1 diabetes patients. The VDJ junctions of type 1 diabetes patients carried fewer insertions and more deletions. Any role of HLA type in TCRB rearrangement remained unresolved here.

This clone was counted a few times. The antigen remains undetermined. There are 16 residues in the CDR3. Germline V lookup: CDR1 SGHVS, CDR2 FNYEAQ. V lost 0 bases to trimming and J lost 1 base; unmatched junction nucleotides: 4. The receptor was isolated from a young man in good health. The sequenced sample was central memory CD4+ T cells from blood. The rearrangement links TRBV7-6 to TRBJ2-5; 8 nucleotides agree with TRBD2. CDR3 loop: CASSLAGTSGQETQYF. The CDR3 DNA is TGTGCCAGCAGCTTAGCGGGTACTAGCGGCCAAGAGACCCAGTACTTC.